A selection of T cell receptor beta chains follows, all from one sample in a study of T cell repertoires in cytomegalovirus infection. TCRdb ran MiXCR on the reads and lists one entry per CDR3 protein. Here the sample spans more than 200,000 distinct CDR3 sequences, roughly 10% being singletons. The sample comprised PBMCs. Source of these receptors: a human donor in good health (CMV status not recorded). Some clones in this sample may be carry-over from other donors' samples. Each CDR3 is given with its conserved first and last residue. The D gene is left open where the match is weak. Size tells how often a clone was seen (once, few, many) or the class of an expanded clone, and some rows leave it out.

j_call,d_call,v_call,clone_size,cdr3_nt,cdr3_aa
TRBJ1-1,TRBD1,TRBV7-2,many,TGTGCCAGCAGCCCCGGACAGGGCACTGAAGCTTTCTTT,CASSPGQGTEAFF
TRBJ2-3,.,TRBV28,few,TGTGCCAGCAATCCACAGGGTAGCACAGATACGCAGTATTTT,CASNPQGSTDTQYF
TRBJ2-3,.,TRBV7-2,many,TGTGCCAGCAGCTCCGCAACGCAGTATTTT,CASSSATQYF
TRBJ1-4,TRBD1,TRBV27,.,TGTGCCAGCAGAAGCCGTATGGGGACAGCTAATGAAAAACTGTTTTTT,CASRSRMGTANEKLFF
TRBJ1-6,TRBD1,TRBV27,many,TGTGCCAGCAGTCCACAGGGGTTAAGAAATTCACCCCTCCACTTT,CASSPQGLRNSPLHF
TRBJ2-6,.,TRBV20-1,.,TGCAGTGCTGGAACGACGGTTAACTCTGGGGCCAACGTCCTGACTTTC,CSAGTTVNSGANVLTF
TRBJ2-2,TRBD1,TRBV7-3,.,TGTGCCAGTTCCGCAGGGGGCGCGGTCGGGGAGCTGTTTTTT,CASSAGGAVGELFF
TRBJ1-2,TRBD1,TRBV7-2,.,TGTGCCAGCAGCCCACCTAACCGGGCAGGGGGGTCCTATGGCTACACCTTC,CASSPPNRAGGSYGYTF
TRBJ1-1,TRBD1,TRBV7-3,many,TGTGCCAGCAGCCTAAGCGACAGGGGCACTGAAGCTTTCTTT,CASSLSDRGTEAFF
TRBJ2-2,TRBD2,TRBV19,few,TGTGCCAGTAGTGGGACTAGCGGTTCTTACACCGGGGAGCTGTTTTTT,CASSGTSGSYTGELFF
TRBJ1-2,.,TRBV7-2,many,TGTGCCAGCAGCTTATGGACAGATAACTATGGCTACACCTTC,CASSLWTDNYGYTF
TRBJ1-3,.,TRBV6-5,many,TGTGCCAGCAGTTACTCTGCCGGCAGCTCTGGAAACACCATATATTTT,CASSYSAGSSGNTIYF
TRBJ2-5,.,TRBV29-1,few,TGCAGCGTAAAGATAGCAGAGACCCAGTACTTC,CSVKIAETQYF
TRBJ1-4,.,TRBV7-6,many,TGTGCCAGCAGCTTAGACAGCACGAATGAAAAACTGTTTTTT,CASSLDSTNEKLFF
TRBJ2-2,.,TRBV28,many,TGTGCCAGCACGAGGTACACCGGGGAGCTGTTTTTT,CASTRYTGELFF
TRBJ2-3,TRBD2,TRBV7-2,.,TGTGCCAGCAGCTTATCGGGAGGACACGCAGATACGCAGTATTTT,CASSLSGGHADTQYF
TRBJ1-5,TRBD1,TRBV20-1,.,TGCAGTGCTAGAGATCCCACAGGGGGCACAAATCAGCCCCAGCATTTT,CSARDPTGGTNQPQHF
TRBJ2-7,TRBD2,TRBV7-2,many,TGTGCCAGCAGCCCTACCGGGACTAGCGGGTACGAGCAGTACTTC,CASSPTGTSGYEQYF
TRBJ1-6,.,TRBV7-9,many,TGTGCCAGCAGTCACGGGACGGATAATTCACCCCTCCACTTT,CASSHGTDNSPLHF
TRBJ1-1,.,TRBV7-2,many,TGTGCCAGCAGCTCCCGGTCAGGAGTAAACACTGAAGCTTTCTTT,CASSSRSGVNTEAFF
TRBJ2-5,TRBD2,TRBV20-1,.,TGCAGTGCTAGACTAGCGGGAATAGCGGAGACCCAGTACTTC,CSARLAGIAETQYF
TRBJ2-1,TRBD2,TRBV2,many,TGTGCCAGCAGTGCGGGGCTAGCGGAGGTCAATGAGCAGTTCTTC,CASSAGLAEVNEQFF
TRBJ1-4,TRBD1,TRBV7-9,many,TGTGCCAGCAGCTTAGCCCGACAAGGGGGCAGGAATAATGAAAAACTGTTTTTT,CASSLARQGGRNNEKLFF